This T cell receptor (beta chain) emerged from a study of glioma-infiltrating T cells. CDR3 size: 14 residues. The V gene's germline CDR1 is MNHNS and CDR2 SASEGT. A few counts support this clonotype. A much more abundant neighbour one base away suggests this may be a read error. Using RNA template, CDR3s of TCR alpha and beta were amplified with iRepertoire arm-PCR. TCRdb redid the calling of the multiplex PCR reads with MiXCR, one entry per CDR3 protein. Of about 180,000 distinct CDR3 sequences listed, around 40% are singletons. The TCR originated in a human donor with low-grade glioma or glioblastoma, undergoing nonglioma brain surgery, or in good health (not recorded which). Sequences were obtained from glioma tissue, nonneoplastic brain tissue, or PBMCs (not recorded which). The chain uses TRBV6-1 and TRBJ1-2, with D unresolved. The CDR3 is CASSEGRSNYGYNF. In DNA form, the CDR3 reads TGTGCCAGCAGTGAAGGCAGGTCTAACTATGGCTACAACTTC.